Below, one TCR beta chain is given with its context. The tumor samples were collected prior to definitive surgery or chemotherapy. This sample was taken from a study of high-grade serous ovarian cancer treatment subgroups. V was pared by 2 bases and J by 5 bases, with 9 bases between. Germline assignment: CDR1 MNHEY and CDR2 SMNVEV (reference sequence). The CDR3 spans 13 residues. TCRdb's copy holds only in-frame clones and misses some; the assay was immunoSEQ multiplex PCR. The data show thousands of clones, 79% seen once. The sequenced sample consisted of tumor tissue. The chain couples TRBV27 to TRBJ1-2; the D gene is possibly TRBD1 (5 bases). This clonotype was sampled from a human donor with high-grade serous ovarian cancer. This CDR3 is CASSLVGQYGYTF. CDR3 coding DNA: TGTGCCAGCAGTTTAGTGGGGCAGTATGGCTACACCTTC.